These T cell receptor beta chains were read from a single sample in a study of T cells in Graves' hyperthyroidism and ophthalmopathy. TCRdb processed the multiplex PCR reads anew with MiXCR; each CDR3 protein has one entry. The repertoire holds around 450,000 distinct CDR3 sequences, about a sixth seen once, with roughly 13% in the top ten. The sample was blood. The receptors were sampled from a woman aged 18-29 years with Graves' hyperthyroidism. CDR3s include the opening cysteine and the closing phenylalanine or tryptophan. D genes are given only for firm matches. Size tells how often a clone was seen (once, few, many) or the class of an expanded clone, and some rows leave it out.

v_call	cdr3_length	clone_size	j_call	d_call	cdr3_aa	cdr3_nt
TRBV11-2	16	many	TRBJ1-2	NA	CASSLVGQSKHYGYTF	TGTGCCAGCAGCTTAGTGGGACAATCGAAGCACTATGGCTACACCTTC
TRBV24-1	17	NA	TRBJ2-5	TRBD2	CATSDASGGAAQETQYF	TGTGCCACCAGTGATGCGAGCGGGGGGGCCGCCCAAGAGACCCAGTACTTC
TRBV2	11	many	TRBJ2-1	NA	CASIGDGEQFF	TGTGCCAGCATAGGGGATGGTGAGCAGTTCTTC
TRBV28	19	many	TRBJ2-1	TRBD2	CASSLWEATSGDQYNEQFF	TGTGCCAGCAGTTTATGGGAGGCGACTAGCGGGGACCAGTACAATGAGCAGTTCTTC
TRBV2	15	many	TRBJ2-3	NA	CASSEEYRSTDTQYF	TGTGCCAGCAGTGAAGAATACAGAAGCACAGATACGCAGTATTTT
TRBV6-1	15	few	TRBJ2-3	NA	CASSVGGTAADTQYF	TGTGCCAGCAGTGTCGGGGGGACAGCCGCAGATACGCAGTATTTT
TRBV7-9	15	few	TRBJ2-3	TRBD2	CASSPSGVSTDTQYF	TGTGCCAGCAGCCCTAGCGGCGTCAGCACAGATACGCAGTATTTT
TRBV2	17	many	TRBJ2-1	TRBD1	CARSEVAGTGGYNEQFF	TGTGCCAGGAGTGAGGTAGCCGGGACAGGGGGTTACAATGAGCAGTTCTTC
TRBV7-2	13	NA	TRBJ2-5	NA	CASSLNRWETQYF	TGTGCCAGCAGCTTAAACCGATGGGAGACCCAGTACTTC
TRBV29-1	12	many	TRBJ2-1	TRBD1	CSVGRDRGQQFF	TGCAGCGTTGGCCGGGACAGGGGGCAGCAGTTCTTC
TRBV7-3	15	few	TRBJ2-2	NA	CASRPGGPNTGELFF	TGTGCCAGCAGACCTGGGGGCCCGAACACCGGGGAGCTGTTTTTT
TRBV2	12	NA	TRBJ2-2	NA	CAGQLATGELFF	TGTGCCGGACAGTTGGCCACCGGGGAGCTGTTTTTT